Each of the 29 T cell receptor beta chains below was sequenced from the same sample in a study of blood T cell repertoires in COVID-19. Generated by immunoSEQ multiplex PCR, the TCRdb table keeps only in-frame clones and is missing some. The table includes approximately 250,000 clones, 85% to 90% detected once. Sequencing used PBMCs or T cells enriched from blood (not recorded which). These receptors all come from a woman aged 30 to 39 with acute COVID-19.

This clone is a singleton in its sample. The chain recombines TRBV5-6 with TRBJ2-7; D is ambiguous. CDR1 and CDR2 (germline): SGHDT, YYEEEE. Trimming removed 4 bases at V and 3 bases at J, with 11 bases between. This CDR3 comprises 13 residues. The CDR3 is CASSNRVDYEQYF. CDR3 nucleotides: TGTGCCAGCAGCAATCGGGTAGACTACGAGCAGTACTTC. Full variable domain (remainder filled in from reference TRBV5-6 and TRBJ2-7): DAGVTQSPTHLIKTRGQQVTLRCSPKSGHDTVSWYQQALGQGPQFIFQYYEEEERQRGNFPDRFSGHQFPNYSSELNVNALLLGDSALYLCASSNRVDYEQYFGPGTRLTVT.

The chain joins TRBV12-3 or TRBV12-4 to TRBJ1-2; D gene uncertain. The germline V and J ends were trimmed by 6 bases and 3 bases, with 11 bases remaining between them. The CDR3 has 13 residues. The CDR3 reads CASSPGMDYGYTF. The CDR3 DNA follows: TGTGCCAGCAGCCCCGGTATGGACTATGGCTACACCTTC.

J is TRBJ1-3 and V is TRBV4-1, with no clear D. Germline CDR1 MGHRA, CDR2 YSYEKL. The CDR3 runs to 15 residues. The V end was cut by 6 bases, the J end by 0 bases, with 12 bases between. The CDR3 nucleotides read TGCGCCAGCAGTCCCTCGCAGGACTCTGGAAACACCATATATTTT. Translation: CASSPSQDSGNTIYF.

The chain combines TRBV27 with TRBJ2-1, with D perhaps TRBD2 (5 bases). Trimming took off 3 bases at V and 3 bases at J, with 12 bases between the two ends. Germline V CDR1 and CDR2: MNHEY, SMNVEV (reference sequence). This CDR3 contains 15 residues. CDR3 nucleotide sequence: TGTGCCAGCAGTTTCGTGGGAGTAGGCTACAATGAGCAGTTCTTC. It is translated as CASSFVGVGYNEQFF.

This clone was observed once. V is TRBV7-2 and J is TRBJ1-5, with D uncertain. Germline V gene data show CDR1 as SGHTA and CDR2 as FQGNSA. The CDR3 sequence is 14 residues long. V gave up 10 bases and J gave up 3 bases, with 16 bases separating them. CDR3 bases: TGTGCCACTTCCGCACAGCCATCCAATCAGCCCCAGCATTTT. It yields the protein CATSAQPSNQPQHF.

This chain uses TRBV19 with TRBJ2-7, with unresolved D. CDR3 size: 13 residues. V shed 3 bases and J shed 5 bases, with 11 bases lying between them. CDR1 is LNHDA and CDR2 is SQIVND in the germline V gene (reference sequence). The CDR3, as DNA: TGTGCCAGTAGTATTAATCTAGTAAACGAGCAGTACTTC. Translated, it gives CASSINLVNEQYF.

J is TRBJ1-2 and V is TRBV5-1, with 7 bases identical to TRBD1. J was trimmed by 7 bases and V by 0 bases; bases with no gene match: 12. CDR1 and CDR2 from the germline V gene are SGHRS and YFSETQ. The CDR3 runs to 16 residues. CDR3 DNA: TGCGCCAGCAGCTTGGATCTTGTGACAGGGCTGGGTGGCTACACCTTC. Protein product: CASSLDLVTGLGGYTF.

The chain couples TRBV5-5 to TRBJ2-2; tentative D call: TRBD2 (5 bases). The germline V gene encodes CDR1 SGHKS and CDR2 YYEKEE (reference sequence). V dropped 4 bases and J dropped 1 base, with 17 bases sitting between them. This CDR3 region has 17 residues. CDR3 sequence reads: CASSHHLERGNTGELFF. Written as DNA, the CDR3 is TGTGCCAGCAGCCACCATCTCGAACGGGGGAACACCGGGGAGCTGTTTTTT.

This chain joins TRBV5-6 and TRBJ2-7, with D maybe TRBD2 (6 bases). The V gene lost 7 bases and the J gene lost 2 bases, with 28 bases spanning the gap. In germline, CDR1 is SGHDT, CDR2 YYEEEE. This CDR3 has 18 amino acids. The CDR3 sequence is CASASRARGSGGTYEQYF. The CDR3 DNA reads as TGTGCCAGCGCCTCACGGGCCCGGGGTAGCGGAGGAACCTACGAGCAGTACTTC.

The chain couples TRBV3-1 (or the pseudogene TRBV3-2) to TRBJ2-1, with 8 bases that match TRBD2. The V and J ends lost 0 bases and 7 bases, in that order; junction bases with no gene match: 11. The CDR3 extends over 17 amino acids. Germline V gene data show CDR1 as LGHDT and CDR2 as YNNKEL (reference sequence). The CDR3 nucleotides are TGTGCCAGCAGCCAAGAAGCGGGGGCTGGAACATTGAATGAGCAGTTCTTC. As protein: CASSQEAGAGTLNEQFF.

The chain is built from TRBV2 and TRBJ1-1; tentatively, D is TRBD1 (5 bases). Trimming shortened V by 2 bases and J by 4 bases, and 14 bases separated the two germline ends. The CDR3 covers 15 residues. Germline values: CDR1 SNHLY, CDR2 FYNNEI. CDR3 protein: CASSELEQVFTEAFF. DNA of the CDR3: TGTGCCAGCAGTGAATTAGAACAGGTCTTCACTGAAGCTTTCTTT.

The genes are TRBV28 and TRBJ2-7, with 8 positions matching TRBD2. J was trimmed by 5 bases and V by 4 bases; bases with no gene match: 10. The germline gives CDR1 MDHEN, CDR2 SYDVKM. The CDR3 loop spans 15 amino acids. CDR3 sequence reads: CASSYLSGSVHEQYF. As DNA, the CDR3 is TGTGCCAGCAGTTACCTCAGCGGGAGCGTCCACGAGCAGTACTTC. Based on the CDR3 plus reference TRBV28 and TRBJ2-7, the full variable domain is DVKVTQSSRYLVKRTGEKVFLECVQDMDHENMFWYRQDPGLGLRLIYFSYDVKMKEKGDIPEGYSVSREKKERFSLILESASTNQTSMYLCASSYLSGSVHEQYFGPGTRLTVT.

The chain links TRBV15 to TRBJ1-5, with TRBD1 as a possible D gene (5 bases). The germline gives CDR1 LNHNV, CDR2 YYDKDF (reference sequence). The CDR3 has 15 amino acids. Trimming pared 0 bases from V and 4 bases from J, leaving 10 bases between. CDR3 nucleotides: TGTGCCACCAGCAGAGATCAGGGCACGAATCAGCCCCAGCATTTT. As protein: CATSRDQGTNQPQHF.

This chain joins TRBV6-5 and TRBJ1-3, with 10 nucleotides matching TRBD1. V lost 0 bases and J lost 4; bases outside the gene matches: 3. CDR3 length: 16 residues. The germline gives CDR1 MNHEY, CDR2 SVGAGI. The CDR3 nucleotides are TGTGCCAGCAGTTACTCGGGGGACAGGGGCGGAAACACCATATATTTT. Encoded protein: CASSYSGDRGGNTIYF.

The chain joins TRBV6-1 to TRBJ2-2; tentative D call: TRBD2 (6 bases). Germline lookup yields CDR1 MNHNS and CDR2 SASEGT. Deletions cut 2 bases from V and 2 bases from J, with 9 bases between. This CDR3 comprises 15 residues. CDR3 coding DNA: TGTGCCAGCAGTGAACCGGGACTCAACACCGGGGAGCTGTTTTTT. Protein product: CASSEPGLNTGELFF.

The gene calls are TRBV11-2 and TRBJ2-1; 7 nucleotides line up with TRBD2. J lost 3 bases, V lost 7 bases, and 6 bases had no gene match. The CDR3 is 14 residues long. CDR1 is SGHAT and CDR2 is FQNNGV in the germline V gene. CDR3 DNA: TGTGCCAGCAAACGGGAGGCACTCTACAATGAGCAGTTCTTC. It encodes CASKREALYNEQFF.

The gene calls are TRBV24-1 and TRBJ2-1, with 8 bases fitting TRBD2. Germline assignment: CDR1 KGHDR and CDR2 SFDVKD. The CDR3 consists of 17 residues. The J segment lost 5 bases and the V segment lost 3 bases, leaving 11 bases of the junction unmatched. CDR3 sequence: CATSDPKLAAGDNEQFF. The CDR3, as DNA: TGTGCCACCAGTGATCCAAAACTAGCAGCGGGAGACAATGAGCAGTTCTTC.

The chain links TRBV6-5 to TRBJ2-7; D is possibly TRBD2 (6 bases). Germline V CDR1 and CDR2: MNHEY, SVGAGI. V was cut by 3 bases and J by 1 base, with 10 bases left in between. The CDR3 contains 14 residues. CDR3 sequence: CASSYAGNSYEQYF. CDR3 in DNA: TGTGCCAGCAGTTATGCGGGAAATTCCTACGAGCAGTACTTC.

Only one count was recorded for this clone. J is TRBJ2-5 and V is TRBV6-5; 12 bases agree with TRBD2. This CDR3 contains 14 residues. The V gene end was trimmed by 8 bases and the J gene end by 5 bases; junction bases not matched to a gene: 6. Germline CDR1 is MNHEY and CDR2 is SVGAGI. Here the CDR3 reads CASASGRAHETQYF. Written as DNA, the CDR3 is TGTGCCAGCGCTAGCGGGAGGGCCCATGAGACCCAGTACTTC.

The CDR3 DNA reads TGTGCCAGCAGCCAAGCGGCGGGACAGGATTACAATGAGCAGTTCTTC. Its protein product is CASSQAAGQDYNEQFF. The genes are TRBV4-2 and TRBJ2-1, with TRBD1 matching over 8 bases. This CDR3 spans 16 amino acids. Unmatched junction bases numbered 6, after V lost 1 base and J lost 4 bases. CDR1 and CDR2 from the germline V gene are LGHNA and YNFKEQ.

The V and J genes are TRBV7-8 and TRBJ2-7, with TRBD1 matching over 7 bases. From germline, CDR1 is SGHVS and CDR2 FQNEAQ. V was clipped by 10 bases and J by 1 base; unmatched bases: 10. The CDR3 length is 14 residues. CDR3 residues: CATRWGQSSYEQYF. CDR3 nucleotides: TGTGCCACCCGGTGGGGACAGAGTTCCTACGAGCAGTACTTC.

The rearrangement uses TRBV13 and TRBJ2-7, with TRBD1 matching over 10 bases. Germline CDR1 reads PRHDT; CDR2 reads FYEKMQ (reference sequence). This CDR3 contains 15 residues. V was clipped by 2 bases and J by 1 base; unmatched bases: 2. The CDR3 DNA sequence: TGTGCCAGCAGCTTATCGGGACAGGGGTCCTACGAGCAGTACTTC. This codes for CASSLSGQGSYEQYF.

The chain joins TRBV18 to TRBJ1-1; no clear D gene. The CDR3 has 13 amino acids. Germline lookup yields CDR1 KGHSH and CDR2 LQKENI. V was clipped by 6 bases and J by 3 bases, with 11 bases between them. This CDR3 is CASSVGRDTEAFF. The CDR3 nucleotides read TGTGCCAGCTCGGTGGGCCGAGACACTGAAGCTTTCTTT.

The V call is TRBV11-2, the J call TRBJ2-5, with 7 bases matching TRBD2. This CDR3 has 16 residues. Germline CDR1 reads SGHAT; CDR2 reads FQNNGV. The J segment lost 1 base and the V segment lost 2 bases, leaving 7 bases of the junction unmatched. In nucleotides, the CDR3 is TGTGCCAGCAGCTTATCACTAGCGAGGGGCCAAGAGACCCAGTACTTC. Translation gives CASSLSLARGQETQYF.

This clone has just a few counts. V and J are TRBV5-4 and TRBJ2-7; possible D gene TRBD2, 6 bases. This CDR3 region has 13 residues. Trimming removed 4 bases from V and 2 bases from J, with 10 bases in between. Germline V CDR1 and CDR2: SGHNT, YYREEE (reference sequence). The CDR3 spells CASSNGGPYEQYF. CDR3 nucleotide sequence: TGTGCCAGCAGCAACGGAGGGCCCTACGAGCAGTACTTC.

This chain links TRBV29-1 with TRBJ2-1, with 10 bases that match TRBD1. This CDR3 is built from 16 residues. The V segment lost 0 bases and the J segment 6 bases; nucleotides outside the gene matches: 8. Per germline, CDR1 SQVTM and CDR2 ANQGSEA. CDR3 sequence (DNA): TGCAGCGTTGAAGATCTTGGGGACAGGGGACCCAATGAGCAGTTCTTC. This encodes CSVEDLGDRGPNEQFF.

This rearrangement joins TRBV4-1 to TRBJ2-3, with D maybe TRBD1 (6 bases). The CDR3 has 17 amino acids. The ends were cut back, 0 bases at V and 0 bases at J, with 13 bases in the middle. Germline CDR1 is MGHRA and CDR2 is YSYEKL. CDR3 region: CASSQETDRPSTDTQYF. In DNA form, the CDR3 reads TGCGCCAGCAGCCAAGAAACGGACAGACCTAGCACAGATACGCAGTATTTT.

V gene TRBV2 combines with J gene TRBJ2-7; TRBD1 aligns across 8 bases. The CDR3 is 13 residues long. V trimming: 5 bases; J trimming: 3 bases; junction bases outside the gene matches: 3. Germline V gene sequence: CDR1 SNHLY, CDR2 FYNNEI. CDR3 DNA: TGTGCCAGCAGTAGTGGACAGGGCTACGAGCAGTACTTC. As protein: CASSSGQGYEQYF.

V is TRBV27 and J is TRBJ2-7, with TRBD2 matching 12 bases. This CDR3 spans 16 amino acids. From germline, CDR1 is MNHEY and CDR2 SMNVEV (reference sequence). Unmatched junction bases numbered 8, after V lost 2 bases and J lost 6 bases. The CDR3 bases are TGTGCCAGCAGTTTAAGAGGACTAGCGGGATACGGCGAGCAGTACTTC. Protein product: CASSLRGLAGYGEQYF.